A selection of T cell receptor beta chains follows, all from one sample in a study of Ad26.COV2.S vaccination and SARS-CoV-2 variants. Assay: immunoSEQ multiplex PCR; the TCRdb copy retains only in-frame clones and omits some. Here the sample spans about 410,000 clones, about 88% being singletons. The sample consisted of peripheral blood, taken in a trial of Ad26.COV2.S vaccine versus placebo. The receptor set was obtained from a person aged 18-65 years who received the Ad26.COV2.S COVID-19 vaccine or a placebo. The conserved cysteine and the conserved F or W are not part of the CDR3 here.

j_gene | v_gene | CDR3aa
TRBJ2-7 | TRBV19 | ASSTSAGGMYEQY
TRBJ2-7 | TRBV7-8 | ASSLAGSSYEQY
TRBJ2-3 | TRBV6-6 | ASSYWESYTDTQY
TRBJ2-3 | TRBV6-2/TRBV6-3 | ASSYSLVGGSTDTQY
TRBJ2-1 | TRBV2 | ASRPGTGIYNEQF
TRBJ2-5 | TRBV6-5 | ASNQGARETQY
TRBJ1-5 | TRBV7-2 | ASSLASWSNQPQH
TRBJ1-3 | TRBV19 | ASQQGVYGNTIY
TRBJ2-5 | TRBV5-6 | ASSLPGLAGVSQETQY
TRBJ1-1 | TRBV6-1 | ASSEFARENTEAF
TRBJ2-6 | TRBV5-1 | ASSLYEGSGANVLT
TRBJ1-4 | TRBV7-6 | ASSIQGGNEKLF
TRBJ1-2 | TRBV12-3/TRBV12-4 | ASTTGGGYT
TRBJ2-2 | TRBV5-4 | ASSSWTYTGELF
TRBJ1-2 | TRBV7-2 | ASRPVGGPANYGYT
TRBJ1-4 | TRBV19 | ASTTAGLPNEKLF
TRBJ2-5 | TRBV27 | ASSIGEWGTQY
TRBJ2-1 | TRBV5-1 | ASTVDGGTYNEQF
TRBJ2-7 | TRBV4-1 | ASSHTTLAGAFYEQY
TRBJ1-2 | TRBV9 | ASSVGGAVADGYT
TRBJ2-2 | TRBV5-1 | ASSLSTGDGELF
TRBJ2-3 | TRBV30 | AWRLAGGTDTQY
TRBJ2-3 | TRBV5-8 | ASSQGDRAADTQY
TRBJ2-3 | TRBV18 | ASSAGEADTQY
TRBJ1-5 | TRBV27 | ASSHGQGHQPQH
TRBJ1-2 | TRBV6-5 | ASRPASGLYYGYT
TRBJ1-1 | TRBV6-5 | ASSTFRARNTEAF
TRBJ2-7 | TRBV6-5 | ASSYSIEGEQY
TRBJ2-7 | TRBV2 | ASSQGAVEQY
TRBJ2-1 | TRBV12-3/TRBV12-4 | ASSFGQGEQF
TRBJ2-1 | TRBV18 | ASSPRIDEQF
TRBJ1-5 | TRBV6-5 | ASSYSIGQPQH
TRBJ2-1 | TRBV19 | ASSSLGGGDEQF
TRBJ1-4 | TRBV4-1 | ASSQGGGKGYEKLF
TRBJ1-2 | TRBV4-1 | ASSQIQIRGREPYGYT
TRBJ1-1 | TRBV19 | ASSIRGPGTGGGNTEAF
TRBJ1-5 | TRBV6-1 | ASSEGMVIRNQPQH
TRBJ2-1 | TRBV4-2 | ASSQALGLAGGWDEQF
TRBJ1-4 | TRBV11-2 | ASSLGTATNEKLF
TRBJ2-3 | TRBV9 | ASSVLAGGQDTQY
TRBJ1-2 | TRBV5-5 | ASSPDRGYGYT
TRBJ1-1 | TRBV7-2 | ASSLGRGLAEAF
TRBJ1-1 | TRBV27 | ASSLYSVLGTVNTEAF
TRBJ2-7 | TRBV6-5 | ASSYGRAGVSEQY
TRBJ1-1 | TRBV5-1 | ASSETGTGRTEAF
TRBJ1-5 | TRBV30 | AWSASENQPQH
TRBJ1-2 | TRBV5-1 | ASSLGTVNYGYT
TRBJ2-7 | TRBV2 | ASSERTGIEQY
TRBJ1-2 | TRBV19 | ASTPQWGTGEASNYGYT
TRBJ2-7 | TRBV20-1 | SARDPGKQY
TRBJ2-1 | TRBV7-9 | ASSRTLGRDSYNEQF